The T cell receptor (beta chain) described here comes from a study of prognosis after radiotherapy for stage I lung cancer. Turning to the study itself: Patient ages ran from about 50 to 95, with a median of 74.5 years, and the group had some 13 men and roughly six women. Across the cohort, concurrent therapy accompanying stereotactic body radiotherapy was administered to no patient. Study results and caveats: It was in patients who developed distant metastases that Shannon entropy after stereotactic body radiation therapy was lower.

Two rounds of multiplex PCR amplified TCR beta CDR3 from genomic DNA. Primers targeting each individual TRBV and TRBJ gene were applied in first-round PCR. TCRdb processed the multiplex PCR reads anew with MiXCR; each CDR3 protein has one entry. The sample consists of about 59,000 distinct CDR3 sequences, about a quarter of them appearing once. This clonotype occurred a few times. Its target is unknown. The trim removed 4 bases at V and 5 bases at J, leaving 4 bases unmatched. The CDR3 sequence is 15 residues long. This sample comprised PBMCs, obtained before or after stereotactic body radiation therapy (not recorded which). The chain joins TRBV12-3 or TRBV12-4 to TRBJ1-4, with 10 bases lining up with TRBD1. The receptor's source is a donor aged 50 or older with non-small cell lung cancer. CDR3 residues: CASSSGQGVNEKLFF. The CDR3 coding sequence is TGTGCCAGCAGTTCAGGACAGGGGGTAAATGAAAAACTGTTTTTT.